One and the same sample provided the 32 T cell receptor beta chains below, sequenced in a study of OX40 agonist ivuxolimab in advanced cancers. Library method: the immunoSEQ multiplex PCR assay. TCRdb took over this immuneACCESS table, retaining in-frame rearrangements with V and J assigned. Such tables are incomplete; in checked studies, under half of the missing clones stem from an unresolved V gene, and the remainder is unexplained. Present in this sample are some 64,000 clones, around 93% of which were seen just once. Approximately 23% of the sample lies in the top ten. Here the sequenced sample was CD4+ or CD8+ T cells sorted from blood, taken in a trial of the OX40 agonist ivuxolimab. The origin of the receptors is an adult with an advanced solid tumor such as melanoma, head and neck, liver or kidney cancer.

Within the sample, this clone is large. The chain couples TRBV30 to TRBJ1-5, with D hard to call. Trimming left V 0 bases short and J 1 base short, with 4 bases between. The CDR3 contains 13 residues. Germline loops: CDR1 GTSNPN, CDR2 SVGIG (reference sequence). This CDR3 reads CAWSVQSNQPQHF. The CDR3 DNA sequence: TGTGCCTGGAGTGTACAGAGCAATCAGCCCCAGCATTTT.

The rearrangement joins TRBV4-3 to TRBJ1-5; no definite D call. V was trimmed by 1 base and J by 4 bases, leaving 20 bases between them. Germline V CDR1 and CDR2: LGHNA, YSLEER. The CDR3 is 18 amino acids. CDR3 region: CASSQVVLEGPLNQPQHF. The DNA for the CDR3 is TGCGCCAGCAGCCAAGTGGTGTTGGAAGGCCCCCTAAATCAGCCCCAGCATTTT.

The gene calls are TRBV15 and TRBJ1-2; 10 bases map to TRBD1. The CDR3 is 15 residues long. Per germline, CDR1 LNHNV and CDR2 YYDKDF (reference sequence). The trim removed 3 bases at V and 8 bases at J, leaving 9 bases unmatched. CDR3 sequence reads: CATSRGPGTGAGYTF. The CDR3 coding sequence is TGTGCCACCAGCAGGGGACCCGGGACAGGGGCCGGCTACACCTTC.

This sequence joins TRBV4-3 and TRBJ2-6, with 10 bases that match TRBD2. Trimming at V came to 4 bases and at J to 4 bases, leaving 13 bases not matched to a gene. This CDR3 is built from 19 residues. CDR1 is LGHNA and CDR2 is YSLEER in the germline V gene. The CDR3 is CASSPPKREGLMGANVLTF. CDR3 sequence (DNA): TGCGCCAGCAGCCCCCCCAAGCGGGAGGGCCTGATGGGGGCCAACGTCCTGACTTTC.

V is TRBV4-3 and J is TRBJ2-7; TRBD2 aligns across 10 bases. In germline, CDR1 is LGHNA, CDR2 YSLEER. V lost 2 bases, J lost 4 bases, and 2 bases stayed unmatched. The CDR3 covers 14 residues. CDR3 DNA sequence: TGCGCCAGCAGCCAATTTAGCGGGGGGTACGAGCAGTACTTC. This codes for CASSQFSGGYEQYF.

The chain employs TRBV6-6 and TRBJ1-3; tentative D call: TRBD1 (6 bases). Trimming cost V 4 bases and J 0 bases, with 10 bases left between them. The CDR3 extends over 15 amino acids. Per the germline V gene, CDR1 is MNHNY and CDR2 is SVGAGI (reference sequence). The CDR3 DNA sequence: TGTGCCAGCAGTTTAGGACAGCCCTCTGGAAACACCATATATTTT. Translation gives CASSLGQPSGNTIYF.

The J gene is TRBJ2-3, the V gene TRBV7-8; D remains unclear. CDR1 is SGHVS and CDR2 is FQNEAQ in the germline V gene. This CDR3 region has 12 residues. V lost 4 bases and J lost 0, with 2 bases in between. The CDR3: CASSSSTDTQYF. The CDR3 DNA reads as TGTGCCAGCAGCTCTAGCACAGATACGCAGTATTTT. The whole variable domain, filled in from reference TRBV7-8 and TRBJ2-3, reads GAGVSQSPRYKVAKRGQDVALRCDPISGHVSLFWYQQALGQGPEFLTYFQNEAQLDKSGLPSDRFFAERPEGSVSTLKIQRTQQEDSAVYLCASSSSTDTQYFGPGTRLTVL.

The rearrangement uses TRBV29-1 and TRBJ2-2; D remains unclear. Germline V lookup: CDR1 SQVTM, CDR2 ANQGSEA. The CDR3 contains 12 residues. Trimming stripped 3 bases from V and 3 bases from J, with 5 bases between. CDR3 region: CSVEGYTGELFF. As DNA, the CDR3 is TGCAGCGTTGAGGGTTACACCGGGGAGCTGTTTTTT.

V usage is TRBV27 and J usage is TRBJ1-5, with D unclear. CDR1 and CDR2 (germline): MNHEY, SMNVEV (reference sequence). CDR3 size: 15 residues. Between the trimmed V and J ends, which lost 4 bases and 0 bases, there was a span of 10 bases. The CDR3: CASSSGDISNQPQHF. In nucleotides, the CDR3 is TGTGCCAGCAGTTCGGGAGATATTAGCAATCAGCCCCAGCATTTT.

The chain has TRBV29-1 and TRBJ1-3; D unresolved. This CDR3 contains 17 residues. V gave up 2 bases and J gave up 4 bases, with 21 bases separating them. The V gene's germline CDR1 is SQVTM and CDR2 ANQGSEA. The CDR3 loop reads CSVELVGPGAGGNTIYF. CDR3 DNA sequence: TGCAGCGTTGAATTGGTCGGACCTGGTGCTGGGGGAAACACCATATATTTT.

In DNA form, the CDR3 reads TGTGCCTGGAGTGTACTAGCGGGGTTCTACAATGAGCAGTTCTTC. Residues: CAWSVLAGFYNEQFF. The chain is built from TRBV30 and TRBJ2-1, with 10 bases identical to TRBD2. V shed 0 bases, J shed 3 bases, and the junction held 2 bases outside the gene matches. CDR1 and CDR2 (germline): GTSNPN, SVGIG (reference sequence). This CDR3 is 15 amino acids long.

The chain uses TRBV5-8 and TRBJ1-5; D is uncertain. Germline V gene sequence: CDR1 SGHTS, CDR2 YDEGEE. CDR3 length equals 15 residues. V was trimmed by 2 bases and J by 3 bases, leaving 12 bases between them. The CDR3 protein is CASSLGWAANQPQHF. Written as DNA, the CDR3 is TGTGCCAGCAGCTTAGGATGGGCGGCCAATCAGCCCCAGCATTTT.

This chain uses TRBV7-3 with TRBJ2-2; D gene uncertain. V was clipped by 3 bases and J by 0 bases, with 2 bases between them. Per germline, CDR1 SGHTA and CDR2 FQGTGA. The CDR3 length is 13 residues. As DNA, the CDR3 is TGTGCCAGCAGCTTGACGAACACCGGGGAGCTGTTTTTT. This codes for CASSLTNTGELFF.

The rearrangement uses TRBV6-5 and TRBJ1-5; D perhaps matches TRBD1 (6 bases). The germline V gene encodes CDR1 MNHEY and CDR2 SVGAGI. With 5 bases removed from V and 3 bases from J, the gap between germline ends came to 11 bases. The length of the CDR3 is 14 residues. CDR3 coding DNA: TGTGCCAGCAGTCCCAGGGGCCTCAATCAGCCCCAGCATTTT. It is translated as CASSPRGLNQPQHF.

CDR3 sequence: CASSYGGETQYF. The CDR3 region has the DNA TGTGCCAGCAGTTATGGGGGAGAGACCCAGTACTTC. The chain uses TRBV6-5 and TRBJ2-5; D is tentatively TRBD1 or TRBD2 (5 bases each). This CDR3 comprises 12 residues. Trimming removed 3 bases at V and 4 bases at J, with 6 bases between. The germline V gene encodes CDR1 MNHEY and CDR2 SVGAGI.

J is TRBJ2-1 and V is TRBV19; the D is unclear. The CDR3 runs 15 residues. V was pared by 3 bases and J by 2 bases, with 11 bases between. Germline V lookup: CDR1 LNHDA, CDR2 SQIVND (reference sequence). CDR3 in DNA: TGTGCCAGTAGTATTGATCTGGAGACCTACAATGAGCAGTTCTTC. Encoded protein: CASSIDLETYNEQFF. Drawing the rest from reference TRBV19 and TRBJ2-1, the complete variable domain is DGGITQSPKYLFRKEGQNVTLSCEQNLNHDAMYWYRQDPGQGLRLIYYSQIVNDFQKGDIAEGYSVSREKKESFPLTVTSAQKNPTAFYLCASSIDLETYNEQFFGPGTRLTVL.

V usage is TRBV28 and J usage is TRBJ2-1; D remains unclear. Germline-derived CDR1 and CDR2 are MDHEN and SYDVKM. The CDR3 totals 11 residues. Trimming removed 3 bases from V and 8 bases from J, with 5 bases in between. CDR3 in amino acids: CASSFTDEQFF. The CDR3 bases are TGTGCCAGCAGTTTTACCGATGAGCAGTTCTTC.

The chain recombines TRBV4-3 with TRBJ2-1, with TRBD2 as a possible D gene (5 bases). CDR3 size: 15 residues. Trimming took off 1 base at V and 14 bases at J, with 21 bases between the two ends. Looked up from germline, CDR1 is LGHNA and CDR2 is YSLEER. The CDR3 nucleotides read TGCGCCAGCAGCCAAGTTTTCGGACCCCCCGCGGAGGAGTTCTTC. Amino acid sequence: CASSQVFGPPAEEFF.

This chain links TRBV2 with TRBJ2-7, with D possibly being TRBD1 (5 bases). Germline V lookup: CDR1 SNHLY, CDR2 FYNNEI. V was shortened by 6 bases and J by 3 bases, with 18 bases between the two germline ends. The CDR3 sequence is 15 residues long. CDR3 in DNA: TGTGCCAGCAGCCCCTCAAGGGGCCCTCTCTACGAGCAGTACTTC. Protein sequence: CASSPSRGPLYEQYF.

This clone was recorded once. The chain employs TRBV27 and TRBJ1-5, with D unclear. V lost 4 bases and J lost 8, with 12 bases in between. The CDR3 spans 13 residues. Germline CDR1 MNHEY, CDR2 SMNVEV (reference sequence). The DNA for the CDR3 is TGTGCCAGCAGTTCAGGTGGTCTTAAGCCCCAGCATTTT. It translates to CASSSGGLKPQHF.

This chain links TRBV28 with TRBJ2-7; 11 positions match TRBD1. Per the germline V gene, CDR1 is MDHEN and CDR2 is SYDVKM. The CDR3 consists of 15 residues. V lost 2 bases to trimming and J lost 3 bases; unmatched junction nucleotides: 3. The CDR3 DNA reads as TGTGCCAGCAGTTTACAGGGACAGGGGGACTACGAGCAGTACTTC. It is translated as CASSLQGQGDYEQYF. Using reference TRBV28 and TRBJ2-7 for the parts outside the CDR3, the full variable domain is DVKVTQSSRYLVKRTGEKVFLECVQDMDHENMFWYRQDPGLGLRLIYFSYDVKMKEKGDIPEGYSVSREKKERFSLILESASTNQTSMYLCASSLQGQGDYEQYFGPGTRLTVT.

This clone was seen more than once but under ten times. V usage is TRBV29-1 and J usage is TRBJ1-1, with TRBD1 as a possible D gene (6 bases). CDR3 length equals 13 residues. Trimming took off 6 bases at V and 8 bases at J, with 19 bases between the two ends. Germline V gives CDR1 SQVTM, CDR2 ANQGSEA. CDR3: CSVPVVAGEEAFF. The CDR3 DNA sequence: TGCAGCGTCCCCGTCGTGGCAGGGGAAGAAGCTTTCTTT.

The V call is TRBV29-1, the J call TRBJ2-5; D may be TRBD1 or TRBD2 (5 bases each). Per the germline V gene, CDR1 is SQVTM and CDR2 is ANQGSEA. The CDR3 has 14 residues. The V gene lost 0 bases and the J gene lost 3 bases, with 11 bases spanning the gap. The CDR3 is CSVEDKGTEETQYF. CDR3 nucleotide sequence: TGCAGCGTTGAAGATAAAGGGACGGAAGAGACCCAGTACTTC. The variable domain in full, completed from reference TRBV29-1 and TRBJ2-5, reads SAVISQKPSRDICQRGTSLTIQCQVDSQVTMMFWYRQQPGQSLTLIATANQGSEATYESGFVIDKFPISRPNLTFSTLTVSNMSPEDSSIYLCSVEDKGTEETQYFGPGTRLLVL.

The rearrangement uses TRBV7-8 and TRBJ1-5; D unclear. The ends were cut back, 1 base at V and 1 base at J, with 11 bases in the middle. The germline V gene encodes CDR1 SGHVS and CDR2 FQNEAQ. This CDR3 is built from 16 residues. The CDR3 region is CASSLERFSSNQPQHF. Here the CDR3 DNA reads TGTGCCAGCAGCTTAGAGCGGTTTTCGAGCAATCAGCCCCAGCATTTT.

This clone showed up just once. V usage is TRBV5-5 and J usage is TRBJ2-7; D unresolved. Trimming left V 0 bases short and J 6 bases short, with 7 bases between. The CDR3 extends over 12 amino acids. The V gene's germline CDR1 is SGHKS and CDR2 YYEKEE (reference sequence). CDR3 residues: CASSLGVGEQYF. The DNA of the CDR3 is TGTGCCAGCAGCTTGGGAGTTGGCGAGCAGTACTTC.

The V and J genes are TRBV28 and TRBJ2-1, with TRBD2 matching over 13 bases. Trimming at V came to 5 bases and at J to 6 bases, leaving 4 bases not matched to a gene. CDR3 size: 15 residues. Looked up from germline, CDR1 is MDHEN and CDR2 is SYDVKM. The CDR3 loop is CASSPLAGGLNEQFF. In DNA, the CDR3 is TGTGCCAGCAGTCCACTAGCGGGGGGGCTCAATGAGCAGTTCTTC.

The CDR3 DNA follows: TGTGCCAGCAGCTACGGACGGGAGCAGTACTTC. Protein: CASSYGREQYF. The gene calls are TRBV5-5 and TRBJ2-7; D not resolved. Germline assignment: CDR1 SGHKS and CDR2 YYEKEE (reference sequence). V lost 3 bases, J lost 7 bases, and 8 bases lay in between. The CDR3 is 11 residues long.

The rearrangement uses TRBV19 and TRBJ2-3; either TRBD1 or TRBD2 may supply D (5 bases each). The CDR3 loop spans 12 amino acids. CDR1 LNHDA and CDR2 SQIVND come from the germline V gene (reference sequence). V dropped 7 bases and J dropped 6 bases, with 11 bases sitting between them. CDR3 residues: CASTRWGDTQYF. In DNA form, the CDR3 reads TGTGCCAGTACTAGATGGGGGGATACGCAGTATTTT.

The chain couples TRBV5-6 to TRBJ1-2; D is unclear. Per germline, CDR1 SGHDT and CDR2 YYEEEE. The CDR3 runs to 15 residues. V was trimmed by 1 base and J by 4 bases, leaving 14 bases between them. The DNA for the CDR3 is TGTGCCAGCAGCTTGATGCAGCCCGGTGGCTATGGCTACACCTTC. Protein: CASSLMQPGGYGYTF. Full variable domain (rest looked up from reference TRBV5-6 and TRBJ1-2): DAGVTQSPTHLIKTRGQQVTLRCSPKSGHDTVSWYQQALGQGPQFIFQYYEEEERQRGNFPDRFSGHQFPNYSSELNVNALLLGDSALYLCASSLMQPGGYGYTFGSGTRLTVV.

The V call is TRBV28, the J call TRBJ1-5, with a tentative D call TRBD1 (5 bases). The CDR3 consists of 15 residues. Germline V CDR1 and CDR2: MDHEN, SYDVKM. V was cut by 2 bases and J by 0 bases, with 8 bases left in between. CDR3 in amino acids: CASSLGAASNQPQHF. CDR3 sequence (DNA): TGTGCCAGCAGTTTAGGGGCAGCTAGCAATCAGCCCCAGCATTTT.

The chain has TRBV28 and TRBJ2-7; D tentatively fits TRBD1 or TRBD2 (6 bases each). The CDR3 consists of 14 residues. Germline V gene sequence: CDR1 MDHEN, CDR2 SYDVKM. Trimming took off 5 bases at V and 1 base at J, with 12 bases between the two ends. The CDR3 loop is CASSGEDSSYEQYF. The CDR3 DNA is TGTGCCAGCAGTGGGGAGGACAGTTCCTACGAGCAGTACTTC.

This clone was found once. The chain couples TRBV2 to TRBJ1-6, with 8 bases fitting TRBD1. Unmatched junction bases numbered 6, after V lost 5 bases and J lost 6 bases. The CDR3 extends over 15 amino acids. Germline lookup yields CDR1 SNHLY and CDR2 FYNNEI. CDR3 sequence (DNA): TGTGCCAGCAGTTGGGGGGGACAGGCTAATTCACCCCTCCACTTT. Protein product: CASSWGGQANSPLHF.